Here is one T cell receptor beta chain with its context. The data were obtained in a study of beta chain features in type 1 diabetes. The CDR3 spans 18 residues. Germline trimming cut 10 bases from V and 4 bases from J; bases unmatched to any gene: 17. Germline-derived CDR1 and CDR2 are LNHDA and SQIVND (reference sequence). Reverse transcription of all isolated RNA meant that expressed TCRB transcripts were sequenced. Using immunoSEQ multiplex PCR, the repertoire was profiled, and TCRdb retains in-frame clones only, with some absent. The profile shows approximately 300,000 clones, approximately 11% of them singletons.

The gene calls are TRBV19 and TRBJ2-5; TRBD2 agrees at 14 bases. The specimen sequenced was naive CD4+ T cells from blood. The receptor was derived from a woman younger than 45 in good health. The CDR3 sequence is CATGQGTSGRRSLETQYF. The CDR3 bases are TGTGCCACAGGGCAAGGGACTAGCGGGAGAAGAAGCCTAGAGACCCAGTACTTC.